This is a list of T cell receptor beta chains from one sample in a study of cytomegalovirus exposure and HLA in healthy donors. Produced via immunoSEQ multiplex PCR; TCRdb's table is partial and in-frame only. The sample yields 150,000 to 200,000 clones, around four fifths seen once. The sequenced sample was PBMCs. The receptors come from a man aged 30 to 45 in good health and CMV-seropositive. The CDR3 runs from the conserved cysteine through the conserved F or W. D genes are given only for firm matches. Some rows mark clone size as missing; the rest say once, few, many or name a class of expanded clone.

d_gene,abundance,v_gene,j_gene,CDR3aa,CDR3nt
NA,NA,TRBV2,TRBJ1-6,CASSVQGPDNSPLHF,TGTGCCAGCAGTGTACAGGGCCCGGATAATTCACCCCTCCACTTT
TRBD1,NA,TRBV5-1,TRBJ2-3,CASSLGDRIEGTDTQYF,TGCGCCAGCAGCTTGGGGGACAGGATAGAGGGCACAGATACGCAGTATTTT
NA,NA,TRBV7-2,TRBJ1-2,CASSPLTETEYGYTF,TGTGCCAGCAGCCCCCTCACGGAGACAGAATATGGCTACACCTTC
NA,once,TRBV4-3,TRBJ2-6,CASSQESHSGANVLTF,TGCGCCAGCAGCCAAGAGTCCCACTCTGGGGCCAACGTCCTGACTTTC
NA,few,TRBV6-5,TRBJ1-6,CASSYRQGPNSPLHF,TGTGCCAGCAGTTACAGGCAGGGCCCTAATTCACCCCTCCACTTT
NA,once,TRBV27,TRBJ1-5,CASSHVGRGSNQPQHF,TGTGCCAGCAGTCACGTGGGGAGGGGTAGCAATCAGCCCCAGCATTTT
TRBD1,once,TRBV11-2,TRBJ1-1,CASSPDRAEAFF,TGTGCCAGCAGCCCAGACAGGGCTGAAGCTTTCTTT
TRBD2,NA,TRBV6-4,TRBJ2-2,CASSDQTSGGLDTGELFF,TGTGCCAGCAGTGACCAGACTAGCGGGGGTCTGGACACCGGGGAGCTGTTTTTT
NA,NA,TRBV11-2,TRBJ2-7,CASSLDLLGRTTYEQYF,TGTGCCAGCAGCTTAGATCTCCTTGGCAGGACTACCTACGAGCAGTACTTC
NA,NA,TRBV21-1,TRBJ1-2,CASTLGGQGRHYGYTF,TGTGCCAGCACCTTGGGTGGACAGGGGCGTCACTATGGCTACACCTTC
TRBD2,once,TRBV5-1,TRBJ2-3,CASSLPGLAGGTDTQYF,TGCGCCAGCAGCTTGCCGGGACTAGCGGGGGGAACAGATACGCAGTATTTT
NA,few,TRBV20-1,TRBJ1-1,CSAPYITEAFF,TGCAGTGCCCCTTATATCACTGAAGCTTTCTTT
NA,NA,TRBV2,TRBJ2-5,CASSASLLTQYF,TGTGCCAGCAGTGCCTCCTTACTGACCCAGTACTTC
NA,NA,TRBV15,TRBJ1-4,CATSQFRDLNEKLFF,TGTGCCACCAGTCAATTCAGGGATCTTAATGAAAAACTGTTTTTT
TRBD1,NA,TRBV5-6,TRBJ1-4,CASSLLSGQDTTNEKLFF,TGTGCCAGCAGCTTGCTTTCGGGACAGGACACAACTAATGAAAAACTGTTTTTT
NA,NA,TRBV4-2,TRBJ1-6,CASSLDRYSPLHF,TGTGCCAGCAGCCTAGACAGATATTCACCCCTCCACTTT
TRBD2,NA,TRBV9,TRBJ2-5,CASSSGTSTKETQYF,TGTGCCAGCAGCTCCGGGACTAGCACAAAAGAGACCCAGTACTTC
NA,few,TRBV5-1,TRBJ1-1,CASSLAGRRDTEAFF,TGCGCCAGCAGCTTGGCGGGCAGGAGGGACACTGAAGCTTTCTTT
NA,NA,TRBV7-9,TRBJ2-7,CASSFEGGYEQYF,TGTGCCAGCAGCTTCGAAGGGGGCTACGAGCAGTACTTC
TRBD2,once,TRBV7-2,TRBJ2-3,CASRTSGGSDTQYF,TGTGCCAGTCGGACTAGCGGGGGGTCAGATACGCAGTATTTT
NA,NA,TRBV15,TRBJ2-3,CATSRRSDTITDTQYF,TGTGCCACCAGCAGGCGATCGGACACCATCACAGATACGCAGTATTTT
NA,NA,TRBV18,TRBJ2-2,CASSPRSGNTGELFF,TGTGCCAGCTCACCACGATCGGGGAACACCGGGGAGCTGTTTTTT
TRBD1,NA,TRBV6-4,TRBJ1-4,CASSEGTAGEKLFF,TGTGCCAGCAGTGAGGGGACAGCGGGTGAAAAACTGTTTTTT
TRBD1,NA,TRBV7-3,TRBJ2-3,CASSWTGGGADTQYF,TGTGCCAGCAGTTGGACAGGGGGAGGCGCAGATACGCAGTATTTT
NA,NA,TRBV4-1,TRBJ1-4,CASSGQQWTNEKLFF,TGCGCCAGCAGTGGACAGCAATGGACTAATGAAAAACTGTTTTTT
TRBD1,NA,TRBV5-5,TRBJ1-2,CASSLFRQGNYGYTF,TGTGCCAGCAGCTTGTTCCGACAGGGGAACTATGGCTACACCTTC
NA,few,TRBV14,TRBJ1-6,CASSQGANSPLHF,TGTGCCAGCAGCCAAGGGGCTAATTCACCCCTCCACTTT
TRBD2,NA,TRBV27,TRBJ2-3,CASSPQTSGTDTQYF,TGTGCCAGCAGTCCTCAGACTAGCGGCACAGATACGCAGTATTTT
TRBD1,once,TRBV15,TRBJ2-2,CATSTPGQGAVGELFF,TGTGCCACCAGCACGCCGGGACAGGGGGCGGTCGGGGAGCTGTTTTTT
NA,NA,TRBV30,TRBJ1-4,CAWSVTGNEKLFF,TGTGCCTGGAGTGTAACGGGTAATGAAAAACTGTTTTTT
TRBD2,NA,TRBV2,TRBJ2-1,CASSYSGGGYNEQFF,TGTGCCAGCAGCTATAGCGGGGGGGGATACAATGAGCAGTTCTTC
TRBD1,NA,TRBV20-1,TRBJ2-1,CSVTGVYEQFF,TGCAGCGTGACAGGGGTTTATGAGCAGTTCTTC
TRBD2,NA,TRBV7-9,TRBJ2-7,CASSGRLAGHEQYF,TGTGCCAGCAGCGGTCGACTAGCGGGGCACGAGCAGTACTTC
TRBD2,NA,TRBV7-9,TRBJ2-5,CASSPGLAGALETQYF,TGTGCCAGCAGCCCAGGACTAGCGGGGGCCCTAGAGACCCAGTACTTC
NA,NA,TRBV4-3,TRBJ2-2,CASSQEGLNTGELFF,TGCGCCAGCAGCCAAGAGGGACTGAACACCGGGGAGCTGTTTTTT
TRBD1,NA,TRBV5-6,TRBJ2-7,CASSFGTAVYEQYF,TGTGCCAGCAGCTTCGGGACAGCCGTCTACGAGCAGTACTTC
TRBD1,NA,TRBV18,TRBJ1-5,CASSPPGQGGNQPQHF,TGTGCCAGCTCACCACCGGGACAGGGAGGCAATCAGCCCCAGCATTTT
NA,NA,TRBV19,TRBJ1-3,CASSIDATLWNTIYF,TGTGCCAGTAGTATTGACGCGACATTATGGAACACCATATATTTT
NA,once,TRBV19,TRBJ2-5,CASSPGASRETQYF,TGTGCCAGTAGTCCTGGGGCCAGCAGGGAGACCCAGTACTTC
TRBD1,NA,TRBV7-2,TRBJ1-2,CASSFLQGAHGYTF,TGTGCCAGCAGCTTCCTACAGGGGGCGCATGGCTACACCTTC
TRBD2,NA,TRBV7-3,TRBJ2-2,CASSFSTSGADTGELFF,TGTGCCAGCAGCTTTTCAACTAGCGGGGCCGACACCGGGGAGCTGTTTTTT
TRBD1,NA,TRBV7-6,TRBJ2-5,CASSPRDRGWETQYF,TGTGCCAGCAGCCCCCGGGACAGGGGATGGGAGACCCAGTACTTC
NA,once,TRBV19,TRBJ2-5,CASSIVPGGTQETQYF,TGTGCCAGTAGTATAGTACCCGGTGGTACTCAAGAGACCCAGTACTTC
TRBD2,NA,TRBV11-2,TRBJ2-1,CASSLGQLAGVYNEQFF,TGTGCCAGCAGCTTAGGCCAACTAGCGGGGGTCTACAATGAGCAGTTCTTC
NA,NA,TRBV19,TRBJ2-6,CASHSWRSGANVLTF,TGTGCCAGCCACTCATGGAGGTCTGGGGCCAACGTCCTGACTTTC